The clone carrying this T cell receptor beta chain has more than one count but fewer than ten. The sample comes from a study of shared clonotypes between healthy human individuals. The CDR3 consists of 14 residues. The germline V gene has CDR1 ENHRY and CDR2 SYGVKD. V gave up 4 bases and J gave up 3 bases, with 12 bases separating them. Sequencing on ten immunoSEQ deep assay plates was performed for unsorted PBMC DNA. Only in-frame clones appear in the TCRdb table, and some are missing; sequencing was by immunoSEQ multiplex PCR. The data contain 450,000 to 600,000 clones, 70% to 80% of them seen just once; the ten biggest clones take up 10% to 15%.

The sequenced sample was PBMCs. This sequence joins TRBV10-3 and TRBJ1-2; possibly TRBD1 for D (6 bases). The sequence derives from a woman aged 40 to 50 in good health. Some clones in this sample may be carry-over from other donors' samples. As DNA, the CDR3 is TGTGCCATCAGTGGTGCTGCAGGGGACTATGGCTACACCTTC. It is translated as CAISGAAGDYGYTF.